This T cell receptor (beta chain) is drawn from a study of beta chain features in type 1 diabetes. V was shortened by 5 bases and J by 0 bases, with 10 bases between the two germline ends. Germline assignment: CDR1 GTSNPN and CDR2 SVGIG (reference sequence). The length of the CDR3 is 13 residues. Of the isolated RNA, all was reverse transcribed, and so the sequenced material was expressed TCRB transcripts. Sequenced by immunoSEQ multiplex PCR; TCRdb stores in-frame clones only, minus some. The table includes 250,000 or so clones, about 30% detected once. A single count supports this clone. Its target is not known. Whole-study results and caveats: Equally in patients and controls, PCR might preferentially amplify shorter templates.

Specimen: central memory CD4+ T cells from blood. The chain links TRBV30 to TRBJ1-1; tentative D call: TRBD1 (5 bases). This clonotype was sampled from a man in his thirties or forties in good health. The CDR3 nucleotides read TGTGCCTGGGAGGGACTAATGAACACTGAAGCTTTCTTT. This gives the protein CAWEGLMNTEAFF.